The entry that follows covers one TCR beta chain sequence. The antigen remains unidentified. The entry originates in a study of shared clonotypes between healthy human individuals. The study's findings and limits: The diversity represented, both genetic and in exposure history, was limited by few donors.

The method was immunoSEQ multiplex PCR; TCRdb's version includes in-frame clones alone and lacks a portion of them. Among some 240,000 clones listed, 60% to 80% were seen once. This CDR3 has 16 amino acids. From germline, CDR1 is GTSNPN and CDR2 SVGIG (reference sequence). Trimming removed 2 bases at V and 7 bases at J, with 21 bases between. The gene calls are TRBV30 and TRBJ2-1; D perhaps matches TRBD2 (5 bases). The receptor's source is a man aged 25 to 45 in good health. Sample: memory CD4+ T cells sorted from blood. Subset reported: CD45RA-negative fraction. CDR3: CAWSPPGRRAGNEQFF. The CDR3 DNA follows: TGTGCCTGGAGTCCCCCCGGACGGCGGGCCGGGAATGAGCAGTTCTTC.